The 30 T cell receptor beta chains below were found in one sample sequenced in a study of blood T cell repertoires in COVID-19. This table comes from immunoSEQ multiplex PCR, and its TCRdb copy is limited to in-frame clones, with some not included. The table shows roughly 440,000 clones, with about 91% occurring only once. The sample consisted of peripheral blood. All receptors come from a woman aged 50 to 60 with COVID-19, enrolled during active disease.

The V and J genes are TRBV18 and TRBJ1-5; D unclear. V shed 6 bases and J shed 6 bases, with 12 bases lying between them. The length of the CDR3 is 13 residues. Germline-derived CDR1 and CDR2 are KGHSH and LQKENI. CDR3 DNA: TGTGCCAGCTCCCCGCAGGCGGGTCAGCCCCAGCATTTT. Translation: CASSPQAGQPQHF. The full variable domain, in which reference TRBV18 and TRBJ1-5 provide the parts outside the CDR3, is NAGVMQNPRHLVRRRGQEARLRCSPMKGHSHVYWYRQLPEEGLKFMVYLQKENIIDESGMPKERFSAEFPKEGPSILRIQQVVRGDSAAYFCASSPQAGQPQHFGDGTRLSIL.

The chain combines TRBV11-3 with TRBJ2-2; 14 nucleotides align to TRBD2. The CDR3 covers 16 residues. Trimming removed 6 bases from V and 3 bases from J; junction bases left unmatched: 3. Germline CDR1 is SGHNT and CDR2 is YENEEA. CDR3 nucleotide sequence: TGTGCCAGCAGGACGACTAGCGGGGGGGACACCGGGGAGCTGTTTTTT. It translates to CASRTTSGGDTGELFF.

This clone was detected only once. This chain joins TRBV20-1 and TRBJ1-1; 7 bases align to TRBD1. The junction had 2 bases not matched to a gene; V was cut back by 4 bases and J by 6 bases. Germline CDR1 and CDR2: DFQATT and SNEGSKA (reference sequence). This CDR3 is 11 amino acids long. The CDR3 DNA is TGCAGTGCTACGACAGGGCCTGAAGCTTTCTTT. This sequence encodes CSATTGPEAFF.

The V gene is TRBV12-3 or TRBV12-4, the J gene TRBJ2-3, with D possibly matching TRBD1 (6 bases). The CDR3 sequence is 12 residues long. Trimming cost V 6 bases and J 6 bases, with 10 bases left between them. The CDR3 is CASSTGSDTQYF. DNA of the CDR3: TGTGCCAGCAGCACAGGGAGCGATACGCAGTATTTT.

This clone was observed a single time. In DNA, the CDR3 is TGCGCCAGCAGCCCCATTGTGTACCTTAGAACTGAAGCTTTCTTT. Protein: CASSPIVYLRTEAFF. The genes are TRBV5-1 and TRBJ1-1; D ambiguous. This CDR3 comprises 15 residues. V was cut by 4 bases and J by 5 bases, with 18 bases left in between. Germline V gene lookup returns CDR1 SGHRS and CDR2 YFSETQ.

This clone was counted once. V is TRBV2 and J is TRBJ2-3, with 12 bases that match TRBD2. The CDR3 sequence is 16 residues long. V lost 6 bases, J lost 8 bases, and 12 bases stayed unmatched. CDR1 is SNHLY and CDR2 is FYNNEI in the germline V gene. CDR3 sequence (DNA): TGTGCCAGCAGGGATACTAGCGGGGGGAGACAAGGTACGCAGTATTTT. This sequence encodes CASRDTSGGRQGTQYF.

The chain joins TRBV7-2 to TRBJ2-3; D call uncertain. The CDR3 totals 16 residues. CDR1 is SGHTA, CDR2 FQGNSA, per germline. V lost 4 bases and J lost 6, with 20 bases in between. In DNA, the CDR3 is TGTGCCAGCAGCTCGCCTGAAGACGCTTTCGGGGATACGCAGTATTTT. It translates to CASSSPEDAFGDTQYF.

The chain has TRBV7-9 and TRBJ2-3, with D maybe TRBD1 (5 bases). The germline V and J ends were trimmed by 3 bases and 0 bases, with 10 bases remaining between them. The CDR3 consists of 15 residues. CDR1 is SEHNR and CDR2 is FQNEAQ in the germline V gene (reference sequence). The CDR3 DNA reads TGTGCCAGCAGCTTGCGACAGCCTAGCACAGATACGCAGTATTTT. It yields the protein CASSLRQPSTDTQYF. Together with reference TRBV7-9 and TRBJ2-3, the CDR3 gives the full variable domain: DTGVSQNPRHKITKRGQNVTFRCDPISEHNRLYWYRQTLGQGPEFLTYFQNEAQLEKSRLLSDRFSAERPKGSFSTLEIQRTEQGDSAMYLCASSLRQPSTDTQYFGPGTRLTVL.

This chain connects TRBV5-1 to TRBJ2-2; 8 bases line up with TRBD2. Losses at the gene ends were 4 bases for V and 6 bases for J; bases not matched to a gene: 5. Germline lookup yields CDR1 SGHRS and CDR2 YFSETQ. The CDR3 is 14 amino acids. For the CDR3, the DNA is TGCGCCAGCAGCCTGCCGGGGGGGGCCGGGGAGCTGTTTTTT. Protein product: CASSLPGGAGELFF.

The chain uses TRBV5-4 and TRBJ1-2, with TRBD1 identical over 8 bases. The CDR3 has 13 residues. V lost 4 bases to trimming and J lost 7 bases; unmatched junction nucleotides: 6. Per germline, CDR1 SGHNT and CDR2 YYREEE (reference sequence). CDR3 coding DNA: TGTGCCAGCAGCCTGGACAGGGACGGTGGCTACACCTTC. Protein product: CASSLDRDGGYTF. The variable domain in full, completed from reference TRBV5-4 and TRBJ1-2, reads ETGVTQSPTHLIKTRGQQVTLRCSSQSGHNTVSWYQQALGQGPQFIFQYYREEENGRGNFPPRFSGLQFPNYSSELNVNALELDDSALYLCASSLDRDGGYTFGSGTRLTVV.

CDR3 sequence: CAISGGTAGDYGYTF. CDR3 nucleotides: TGTGCCATCAGTGGCGGGACAGCTGGGGACTATGGCTACACCTTC. The V and J genes are TRBV10-3 and TRBJ1-2; 7 positions agree with TRBD1. Germline CDR1 and CDR2: ENHRY and SYGVKD. The CDR3 runs to 15 residues. Losses at the gene ends were 4 bases for V and 3 bases for J; bases not matched to a gene: 8.

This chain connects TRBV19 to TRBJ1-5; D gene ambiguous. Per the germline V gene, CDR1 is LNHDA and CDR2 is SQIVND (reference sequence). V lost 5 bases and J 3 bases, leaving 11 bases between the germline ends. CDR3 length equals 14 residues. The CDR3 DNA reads TGTGCCAGTAGTCCTGAGAGGGTCAATCAGCCCCAGCATTTT. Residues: CASSPERVNQPQHF.

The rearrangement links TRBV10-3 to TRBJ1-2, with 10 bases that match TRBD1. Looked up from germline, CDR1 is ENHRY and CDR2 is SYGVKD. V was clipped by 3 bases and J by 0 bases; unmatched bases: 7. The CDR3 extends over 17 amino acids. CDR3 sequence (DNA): TGTGCCATCAGTGACGACAGGGGGCGAACAGCTAACTATGGCTACACCTTC. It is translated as CAISDDRGRTANYGYTF.

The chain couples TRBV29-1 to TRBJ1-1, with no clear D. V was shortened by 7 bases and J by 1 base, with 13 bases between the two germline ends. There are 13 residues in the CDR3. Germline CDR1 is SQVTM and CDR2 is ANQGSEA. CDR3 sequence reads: CSAAAQWNTEAFF. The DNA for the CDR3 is TGCAGCGCAGCGGCGCAATGGAACACTGAAGCTTTCTTT.

The CDR3 DNA is TGTGCCAGCAGTCGGGACACACACAATGAGCAGTTCTTC. The encoded protein is CASSRDTHNEQFF. The chain has TRBV6-5 and TRBJ2-1; TRBD1 might be the D (6 bases). V lost 5 bases and J 5 bases, leaving 10 bases between the germline ends. Germline V CDR1 and CDR2: MNHEY, SVGAGI. CDR3 length: 13 residues.

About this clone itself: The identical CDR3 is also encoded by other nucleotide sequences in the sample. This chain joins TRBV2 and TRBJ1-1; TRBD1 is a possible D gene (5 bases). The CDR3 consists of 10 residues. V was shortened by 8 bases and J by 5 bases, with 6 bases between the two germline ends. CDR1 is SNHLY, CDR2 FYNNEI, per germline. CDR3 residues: CASGGTEAFF. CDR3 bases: TGTGCCAGCGGGGGGACTGAAGCTTTCTTT.

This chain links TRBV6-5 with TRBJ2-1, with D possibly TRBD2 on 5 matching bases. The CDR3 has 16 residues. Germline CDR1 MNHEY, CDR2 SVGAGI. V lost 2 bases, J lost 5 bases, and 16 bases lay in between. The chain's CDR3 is CASSYGWETGDNEQFF. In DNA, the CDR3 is TGTGCCAGCAGTTACGGTTGGGAGACTGGGGACAATGAGCAGTTCTTC.

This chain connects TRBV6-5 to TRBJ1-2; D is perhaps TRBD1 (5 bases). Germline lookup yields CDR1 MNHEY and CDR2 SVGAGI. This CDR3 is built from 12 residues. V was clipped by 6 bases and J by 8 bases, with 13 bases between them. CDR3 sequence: CASRVRGSGYTF. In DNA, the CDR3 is TGTGCCAGCAGGGTCCGGGGGAGCGGCTACACCTTC.

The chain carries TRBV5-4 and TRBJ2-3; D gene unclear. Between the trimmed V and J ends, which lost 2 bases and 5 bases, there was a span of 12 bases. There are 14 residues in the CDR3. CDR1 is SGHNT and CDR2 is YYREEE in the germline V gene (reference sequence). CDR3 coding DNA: TGTGCCAGCAGCTTCGTCTCAGGTGGAGATACGCAGTATTTT. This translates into CASSFVSGGDTQYF. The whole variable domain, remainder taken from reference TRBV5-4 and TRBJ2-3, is ETGVTQSPTHLIKTRGQQVTLRCSSQSGHNTVSWYQQALGQGPQFIFQYYREEENGRGNFPPRFSGLQFPNYSSELNVNALELDDSALYLCASSFVSGGDTQYFGPGTRLTVL.

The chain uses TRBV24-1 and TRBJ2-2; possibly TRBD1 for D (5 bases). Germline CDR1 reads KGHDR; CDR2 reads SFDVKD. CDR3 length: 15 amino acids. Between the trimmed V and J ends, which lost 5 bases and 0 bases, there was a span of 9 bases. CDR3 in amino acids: CATSVMGPNTGELFF. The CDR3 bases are TGTGCCACCAGTGTTATGGGGCCGAACACCGGGGAGCTGTTTTTT.

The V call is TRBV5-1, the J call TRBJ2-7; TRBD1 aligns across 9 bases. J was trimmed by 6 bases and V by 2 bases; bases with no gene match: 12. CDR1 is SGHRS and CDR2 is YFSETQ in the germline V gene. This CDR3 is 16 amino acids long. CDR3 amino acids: CASSFEPPGQGGEQYF. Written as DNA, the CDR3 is TGCGCCAGCAGCTTCGAACCACCGGGACAGGGCGGCGAGCAGTACTTC.

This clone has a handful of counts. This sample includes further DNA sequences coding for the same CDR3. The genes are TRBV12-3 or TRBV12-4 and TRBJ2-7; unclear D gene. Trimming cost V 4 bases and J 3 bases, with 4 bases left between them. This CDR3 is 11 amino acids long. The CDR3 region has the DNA TGTGCCAGCAGTTCGTTCTACGAGCAGTACTTC. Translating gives CASSSFYEQYF.

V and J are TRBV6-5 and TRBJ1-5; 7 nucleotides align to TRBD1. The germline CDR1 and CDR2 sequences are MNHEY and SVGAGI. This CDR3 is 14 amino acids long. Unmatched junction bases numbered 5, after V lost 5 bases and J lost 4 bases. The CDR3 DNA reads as TGTGCCAGCAGTCCCGACAGGGATAATCAGCCCCAGCATTTT. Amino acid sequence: CASSPDRDNQPQHF.

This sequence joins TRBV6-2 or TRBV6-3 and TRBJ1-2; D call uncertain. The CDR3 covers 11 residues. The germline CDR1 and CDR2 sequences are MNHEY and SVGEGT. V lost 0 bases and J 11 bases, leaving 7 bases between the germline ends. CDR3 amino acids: CASSYSGRYTF. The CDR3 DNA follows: TGTGCCAGCAGTTACTCGGGGAGGTACACCTTC.

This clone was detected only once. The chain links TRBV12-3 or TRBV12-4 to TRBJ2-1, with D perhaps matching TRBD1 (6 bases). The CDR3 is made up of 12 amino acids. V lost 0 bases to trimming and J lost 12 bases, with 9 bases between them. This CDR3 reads CASSLAFRGQFF. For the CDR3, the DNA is TGTGCCAGCAGTTTAGCTTTCAGGGGGCAGTTCTTC.

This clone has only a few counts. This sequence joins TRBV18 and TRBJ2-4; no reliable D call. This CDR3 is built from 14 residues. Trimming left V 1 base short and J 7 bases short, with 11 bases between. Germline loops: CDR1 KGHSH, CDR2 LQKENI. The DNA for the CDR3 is TGTGCCAGCTCACCACTTTCCCTCGCGAACATTCAGTACTTC. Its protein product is CASSPLSLANIQYF.

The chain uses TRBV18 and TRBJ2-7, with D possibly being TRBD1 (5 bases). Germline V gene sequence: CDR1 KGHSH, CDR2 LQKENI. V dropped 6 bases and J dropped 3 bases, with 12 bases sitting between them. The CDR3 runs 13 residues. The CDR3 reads CASSLGDSYEQYF. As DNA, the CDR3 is TGTGCCAGCTCGCTGGGCGACAGCTACGAGCAGTACTTC.

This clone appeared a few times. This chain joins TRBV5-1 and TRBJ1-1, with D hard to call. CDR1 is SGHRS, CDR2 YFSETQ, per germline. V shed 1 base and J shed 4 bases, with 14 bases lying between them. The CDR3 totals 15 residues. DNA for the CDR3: TGCGCCAGCAGCTTGATTAGAGCTTCGGGCACTGAAGCTTTCTTT. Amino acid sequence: CASSLIRASGTEAFF.

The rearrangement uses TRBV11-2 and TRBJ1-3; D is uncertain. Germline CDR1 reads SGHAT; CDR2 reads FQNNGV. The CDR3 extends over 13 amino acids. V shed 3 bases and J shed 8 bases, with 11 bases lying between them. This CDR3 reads CASSFEGWHTIYF. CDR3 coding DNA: TGTGCCAGCAGCTTTGAGGGATGGCACACCATATATTTT.

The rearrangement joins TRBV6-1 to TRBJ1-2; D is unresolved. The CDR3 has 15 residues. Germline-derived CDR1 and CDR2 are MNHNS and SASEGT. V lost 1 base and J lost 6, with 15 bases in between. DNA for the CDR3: TGTGCCAGCAGTGAAGAAACGTGGGAGACTAATGGCTACACCTTC. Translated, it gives CASSEETWETNGYTF.